Reported below is one T cell receptor beta chain. Its antigen is as yet unknown. The trim removed 0 bases at V and 5 bases at J, leaving 8 bases unmatched. The CDR3 spans 16 residues. The germline gives CDR1 MGHRA, CDR2 YSYEKL. The data stem from a study of T cell responses to AZD1222 COVID-19 vaccine. General study findings and limits: Repertoire collection took place solely once the T cell response had peaked. A reported finding is that nearly half of spike-specific TCRs target unmutated variant regions. Only a handful of AZD1222 recipients were seropositive at baseline.

The protocol was immunoSEQ multiplex PCR, while the TCRdb copy is restricted to in-frame clones and leaves out a portion. The sample lists some 98,000 clones; 70% to 85% were seen once. The V call is TRBV4-1, the J call TRBJ1-1, with 8 bases identical to TRBD1. Sequencing used peripheral blood, obtained 28 days after the second AZD1222 dose. This TCR was sampled from an adult who received the AZD1222 COVID-19 vaccine. The CDR3 coding sequence is TGCGCCAGCAGCCAAGAGAGGGCAGGGGGCGTTACTGAAGCTTTCTTT. As protein: CASSQERAGGVTEAFF.